The 2 T cell receptor beta chains below were found in one sample sequenced in a study of T cells in Graves' hyperthyroidism and ophthalmopathy (dated by TCRdb to the late 2010s). Libraries were built with multiplex PCR. Sequencing took place on an Illumina HiSeq 2000. The TCR beta CDR3 regions were amplified from RNA transcripts. The TCR CDR3 was subjected to a first round of RT-PCR using the HTBI primer set and the Qiagen OneStep RT-PCR kit. Starting from the raw public reads, TCRdb applied fastp trimming at Q25, assembled clones with MiXCR and retained in-frame beta chains. A single entry per CDR3 protein holds the most common genes and DNA from its merged rows. The sample table shows fewer than 600,000 distinct CDR3 sequences, and approximately 15% are seen once. 15% to 20% of the sample goes to the ten largest clones. Sequences were obtained from blood. Receptors were obtained from a woman younger than 30 with Graves' hyperthyroidism.

The chain couples TRBV18 to TRBJ2-2; 7 nucleotides align to TRBD1. The V and J ends lost 4 bases and 14 bases, in that order; junction bases with no gene match: 16. From germline, CDR1 is KGHSH and CDR2 LQKENI. This CDR3 comprises 15 residues. CDR3 loop: CASSLGEGQDPFLFF. The CDR3 DNA follows: TGTGCCAGCTCACTGGGTGAAGGACAGGACCCCTTTCTGTTTTTT.

This clonotype was seen a handful of times. The V gene is TRBV7-9, the J gene TRBJ2-1; TRBD1 aligns across 8 bases. Germline CDR1 SEHNR, CDR2 FQNEAQ (reference sequence). With 5 bases clipped from V and 6 bases from J, the junction kept 9 bases outside the gene matches. This CDR3 is 15 amino acids long. CDR3 in DNA: TGTGCCAGCAGCGCAGCAGGGGGCGGATTCAATGAGCAGTTCTTC. It encodes CASSAAGGGFNEQFF.